This is a list of T cell receptor beta chains from one sample in a study of cytomegalovirus exposure and HLA in healthy donors. Only in-frame clones appear in the TCRdb table, and some are missing; sequencing was by immunoSEQ multiplex PCR. The table shows about 180,000 clones, with 77% occurring only once. Source material: PBMCs. The receptors come from a man aged 18 to 35 in good health and CMV-seronegative. The CDR3 runs from the conserved cysteine through the conserved F or W. Fields, in order: J gene, clone size, D gene, V gene, CDR3 protein, CDR3 DNA. A D gene is named only where the DNA matches it firmly. Size values are once, few and many counts, or a class for expanded clones, and some rows have none.

J gene: TRBJ2-7
clone size: .
D gene: .
V gene: TRBV29-1
CDR3 protein: CSVQDSYEQYF
CDR3 DNA: TGCAGCGTTCAGGATTCCTACGAGCAGTACTTC

J gene: TRBJ1-6
clone size: .
D gene: TRBD1
V gene: TRBV28
CDR3 protein: CASSLTGQGRASPLHF
CDR3 DNA: TGTGCCAGCAGTTTAACTGGACAGGGAAGGGCTTCACCCCTCCACTTT

J gene: TRBJ1-6
clone size: .
D gene: TRBD1
V gene: TRBV2
CDR3 protein: CASKAGQGLRSPLHF
CDR3 DNA: TGTGCCAGCAAGGCTGGACAGGGTCTGCGGTCACCCCTCCACTTT

J gene: TRBJ1-3
clone size: .
D gene: TRBD1
V gene: TRBV15
CDR3 protein: CATSSVRDSLGNTIYF
CDR3 DNA: TGTGCCACCAGCAGTGTAAGGGACAGCCTTGGAAACACCATATATTTT

J gene: TRBJ1-5
clone size: .
D gene: TRBD1
V gene: TRBV7-9
CDR3 protein: CASSPLTGGSQPQHF
CDR3 DNA: TGTGCCAGCAGCCCTCTGACAGGGGGCTCACAGCCCCAGCATTTT

J gene: TRBJ1-1
clone size: .
D gene: .
V gene: TRBV2
CDR3 protein: CARTPRDRKMNTEAFF
CDR3 DNA: TGTGCCAGAACCCCCCGCGACAGAAAGATGAACACTGAAGCTTTCTTT

J gene: TRBJ2-5
clone size: .
D gene: .
V gene: TRBV7-2
CDR3 protein: CASSPGRGLETQYF
CDR3 DNA: TGTGCCAGCAGCCCCGGGCGGGGATTAGAGACCCAGTACTTC

J gene: TRBJ2-1
clone size: .
D gene: TRBD2
V gene: TRBV5-8
CDR3 protein: CASSFFQPGLVGDEQFF
CDR3 DNA: TGTGCCAGCAGCTTTTTCCAGCCGGGACTAGTTGGCGATGAGCAGTTCTTC

J gene: TRBJ2-7
clone size: .
D gene: TRBD1
V gene: TRBV6-1
CDR3 protein: CASSISGQGSYEQYF
CDR3 DNA: TGTGCCAGCAGTATTTCCGGACAGGGCTCCTACGAGCAGTACTTC

J gene: TRBJ2-7
clone size: .
D gene: TRBD2
V gene: TRBV28
CDR3 protein: CASSLVASGTLRYEQYF
CDR3 DNA: TGTGCCAGCAGTTTGGTGGCTAGCGGGACGTTGCGGTACGAGCAGTACTTC

J gene: TRBJ2-5
clone size: .
D gene: TRBD2
V gene: TRBV2
CDR3 protein: CASSEASGGLETQYF
CDR3 DNA: TGTGCCAGCAGTGAGGCTAGCGGGGGATTAGAGACCCAGTACTTC

J gene: TRBJ2-3
clone size: .
D gene: .
V gene: TRBV27
CDR3 protein: CASSLQTSTDTQYF
CDR3 DNA: TGTGCCAGCAGTTTACAAACTAGCACAGATACGCAGTATTTT

J gene: TRBJ2-7
clone size: few
D gene: TRBD2
V gene: TRBV7-9
CDR3 protein: CASSRTSGGFYEQYF
CDR3 DNA: TGTGCCAGCAGTAGGACTAGCGGGGGGTTTTACGAGCAGTACTTC

J gene: TRBJ2-5
clone size: .
D gene: .
V gene: TRBV29-1
CDR3 protein: CSVSTSQETQYF
CDR3 DNA: TGCAGCGTCTCTACCTCCCAAGAGACCCAGTACTTC

J gene: TRBJ2-7
clone size: .
D gene: .
V gene: TRBV5-1
CDR3 protein: CASSLESKYEQYF
CDR3 DNA: TGCGCCAGCAGCTTGGAGTCTAAATACGAGCAGTACTTC

J gene: TRBJ2-7
clone size: .
D gene: .
V gene: TRBV4-3
CDR3 protein: CASSQSQGTYEQYF
CDR3 DNA: TGCGCCAGCAGCCAATCCCAGGGTACGTACGAGCAGTACTTC

J gene: TRBJ2-2
clone size: .
D gene: TRBD2
V gene: TRBV9
CDR3 protein: CASSVEFTSGIMDTGELFF
CDR3 DNA: TGTGCCAGCAGCGTAGAATTTACTAGCGGGATAATGGACACCGGGGAGCTGTTTTTT

J gene: TRBJ2-4
clone size: .
D gene: .
V gene: TRBV12-5
CDR3 protein: CASGLAIPPGGEQYF
CDR3 DNA: TGTGCTAGTGGTTTGGCAATCCCGCCCGGGGGTGAGCAGTACTTC

J gene: TRBJ1-1
clone size: once
D gene: .
V gene: TRBV29-1
CDR3 protein: CSGRKLETTEAFF
CDR3 DNA: TGCAGCGGACGGAAGTTGGAGACCACTGAAGCTTTCTTT

J gene: TRBJ1-2
clone size: .
D gene: .
V gene: TRBV9
CDR3 protein: CASSVVPTGGTNGYTF
CDR3 DNA: TGTGCCAGCAGCGTAGTTCCCACCGGAGGGACCAACGGCTACACCTTC

J gene: TRBJ2-7
clone size: .
D gene: .
V gene: TRBV27
CDR3 protein: CASSPIAGGREQYF
CDR3 DNA: TGTGCCAGCAGTCCAATTGCCGGTGGGAGAGAGCAGTACTTC

J gene: TRBJ2-3
clone size: .
D gene: TRBD1
V gene: TRBV5-1
CDR3 protein: CASSFGQGGTDTQYF
CDR3 DNA: TGCGCCAGCAGCTTCGGACAGGGTGGAACAGATACGCAGTATTTT

J gene: TRBJ2-5
clone size: .
D gene: .
V gene: TRBV23-1
CDR3 protein: CASSQSAAGRGETQYF
CDR3 DNA: TGCGCCAGCAGTCAATCGGCTGCAGGCCGGGGGGAGACCCAGTACTTC

J gene: TRBJ2-7
clone size: once
D gene: .
V gene: TRBV13
CDR3 protein: CASSITSHYEQYF
CDR3 DNA: TGTGCCAGCAGCATTACTAGCCACTACGAGCAGTACTTC

J gene: TRBJ2-7
clone size: .
D gene: TRBD2
V gene: TRBV28
CDR3 protein: CASSESGRAEYEQYF
CDR3 DNA: TGTGCCAGCAGCGAGAGCGGGAGGGCCGAATACGAGCAGTACTTC

J gene: TRBJ2-3
clone size: .
D gene: TRBD2
V gene: TRBV4-3
CDR3 protein: CASSQDVGGMTDTQYF
CDR3 DNA: TGCGCCAGCAGCCAAGATGTGGGGGGGATGACAGATACGCAGTATTTT

J gene: TRBJ2-2
clone size: .
D gene: TRBD2
V gene: TRBV7-2
CDR3 protein: CASSPEATSVRGGELFF
CDR3 DNA: TGTGCCAGCAGTCCCGAGGCGACTAGCGTACGGGGAGGGGAGCTGTTTTTT

J gene: TRBJ1-5
clone size: .
D gene: .
V gene: TRBV4-1
CDR3 protein: CASSRSGGFNQPQHF
CDR3 DNA: TGCGCCAGCAGCCGGAGCGGGGGTTTCAATCAGCCCCAGCATTTT

J gene: TRBJ2-1
clone size: .
D gene: TRBD2
V gene: TRBV11-2
CDR3 protein: CASSLTSGLIYEQFF
CDR3 DNA: TGTGCCAGCAGCCTAACTAGCGGGTTGATCTATGAGCAGTTCTTC

J gene: TRBJ2-7
clone size: .
D gene: TRBD1
V gene: TRBV4-3
CDR3 protein: CASSPERRTGGYEQYF
CDR3 DNA: TGCGCCAGCAGCCCTGAGAGGAGGACAGGGGGCTACGAGCAGTACTTC

J gene: TRBJ1-5
clone size: .
D gene: .
V gene: TRBV6-1
CDR3 protein: CASSGNRVTGQPQHF
CDR3 DNA: TGTGCCAGCAGTGGCAACAGGGTAACGGGTCAGCCCCAGCATTTT

J gene: TRBJ1-3
clone size: .
D gene: .
V gene: TRBV6-6
CDR3 protein: CASRESPSGNTIYF
CDR3 DNA: TGTGCCAGCAGGGAGTCACCCTCTGGAAACACCATATATTTT